The present T cell receptor beta chain was sequenced within a study of Ad26.COV2.S vaccination and SARS-CoV-2 variants. Study observations and caveats: Placebo recipients and vaccine recipients were similar in non-spike TCR breadth.

Trimming removed 10 bases from V and 1 base from J, with 11 bases in between. The germline V gene has CDR1 LNHDA and CDR2 SQIVND (reference sequence). CDR3 length equals 12 residues. The treatment denotes: over 15 received Ad26.COV2.S at low or high dose, single or two shots; several received placebo; per-sample allocation not given. Sample collection was performed on day 63 after the first vaccine or placebo injection. This table comes from immunoSEQ multiplex PCR, and its TCRdb copy is limited to in-frame clones, with some not included. The table shows around 450,000 clones, with 90% occurring only once. Note on this clone: Its antigen is still unknown.

The clonotype originates from a person between 18 and 59 years old who received the Ad26.COV2.S COVID-19 vaccine or a placebo. The chain employs TRBV19 and TRBJ2-7; weak D call: TRBD2 (6 bases). Sequences were derived from peripheral blood, sampled in a trial of Ad26.COV2.S vaccine versus placebo. The CDR3 DNA sequence: TGTGCCACTTTGGGGGGATCCTACGAGCAGTACTTC. Its translation: CATLGGSYEQYF.